Below, 16 T cell receptor beta chains from the same sample are listed, as sequenced in a study of cytomegalovirus exposure and HLA in healthy donors. Primers: 60 Vbeta forward and 13 Jbeta reverse. Data came from immunoSEQ multiplex PCR; TCRdb stores just in-frame clones and leaves some out. The sample carries approximately 150,000 clones, approximately 80% recorded once. The specimen was PBMCs. Every receptor here comes from a woman between 40 and 50 years old in good health and CMV-seropositive.

V usage is TRBV7-3 and J usage is TRBJ1-1, with TRBD1 as a possible D gene (6 bases). This CDR3 spans 13 amino acids. With 7 bases removed from V and 3 bases from J, the gap between germline ends came to 12 bases. Per germline, CDR1 SGHTA and CDR2 FQGTGA. CDR3 bases: TGTGCCAGCAATGAAGGGGGGGACACTGAAGCTTTCTTT. It yields the protein CASNEGGDTEAFF.

This chain connects TRBV5-1 to TRBJ2-7, with D uncertain. V was pared by 4 bases and J by 6 bases, with 20 bases between. The CDR3 sequence is 15 residues long. Germline V CDR1 and CDR2: SGHRS, YFSETQ. In DNA, the CDR3 is TGCGCCAGCAGCACCCATAGCTTTCCCGTCTCCGAGCAGTACTTC. Translated: CASSTHSFPVSEQYF.

V is TRBV28 and J is TRBJ2-5, with a weak D call TRBD2 (5 bases). In germline, CDR1 is MDHEN, CDR2 SYDVKM. Trimming pared 3 bases from V and 4 bases from J, leaving 9 bases between. CDR3 length equals 13 residues. The chain's CDR3 is CASSLLLGETQYF. The CDR3 DNA sequence: TGTGCCAGCAGTTTGCTACTAGGAGAGACCCAGTACTTC.

The genes are TRBV5-4 and TRBJ2-1; perhaps TRBD1 as D (5 bases). The V end lost 1 base, the J end lost 5 bases, and 16 bases lay between the germline ends. Germline V gene data show CDR1 as SGHNT and CDR2 as YYREEE (reference sequence). This CDR3 region has 16 residues. CDR3 amino acids: CASSLRTLLGHNEQFF. The CDR3, as DNA: TGTGCCAGCAGCTTGAGGACCCTCCTGGGGCACAATGAGCAGTTCTTC.

The J gene is TRBJ1-5, the V gene TRBV7-2, with 7 bases identical to TRBD1. Germline loops: CDR1 SGHTA, CDR2 FQGNSA. V lost 1 base and J lost 5; bases outside the gene matches: 5. The CDR3 is 15 amino acids. The DNA for the CDR3 is TGTGCCAGCAGCTTAGACGGGACAGAGGATCAGCCCCAGCATTTT. Amino acids: CASSLDGTEDQPQHF.

The chain combines TRBV29-1 with TRBJ2-1; D may be TRBD1 (6 bases). Germline lookup yields CDR1 SQVTM and CDR2 ANQGSEA. Trimming cost V 5 bases and J 9 bases, with 23 bases left between them. The CDR3 sequence is 15 residues long. Here the CDR3 DNA reads TGCAGCGTTCCCCTACAGGGTATACGAAATAGTGAGCAGTTCTTC. It translates to CSVPLQGIRNSEQFF.

This sequence joins TRBV5-4 and TRBJ2-2; possibly TRBD2 for D (5 bases). This CDR3 is 16 amino acids long. Trimming shortened V by 4 bases and J by 1 base, and 14 bases separated the two germline ends. Germline lookup yields CDR1 SGHNT and CDR2 YYREEE (reference sequence). In nucleotides, the CDR3 is TGTGCCAGCAGCCCTGGAGGACTGGTGAACACCGGGGAGCTGTTTTTT. Its protein is CASSPGGLVNTGELFF. Looking up the rest from reference TRBV5-4 and TRBJ2-2 gives the full variable domain: ETGVTQSPTHLIKTRGQQVTLRCSSQSGHNTVSWYQQALGQGPQFIFQYYREEENGRGNFPPRFSGLQFPNYSSELNVNALELDDSALYLCASSPGGLVNTGELFFGEGSRLTVL.

V usage is TRBV7-2 and J usage is TRBJ1-2, with D tentatively TRBD1 (6 bases). The CDR3 covers 14 residues. The V gene lost 1 base and the J gene lost 6 bases, with 12 bases spanning the gap. Germline loops: CDR1 SGHTA, CDR2 FQGNSA. The CDR3 loop reads CASSLGTALNGYTF. Here the CDR3 DNA reads TGTGCCAGCAGCTTAGGGACAGCCCTAAATGGCTACACCTTC. The full variable domain, with the rest looked up from reference TRBV7-2 and TRBJ1-2, is GAGVSQSPSNKVTEKGKDVELRCDPISGHTALYWYRQSLGQGLEFLIYFQGNSAPDKSGLPSDRFSAERTGGSVSTLTIQRTQQEDSAVYLCASSLGTALNGYTFGSGTRLTVV.

The J gene is TRBJ1-2, the V gene TRBV6-4; D perhaps matches TRBD1 (6 bases). The germline gives CDR1 MRHNA, CDR2 SNTAGT. V was trimmed by 7 bases and J by 4 bases, leaving 16 bases between them. This CDR3 is 14 amino acids long. The CDR3 DNA is TGTGCCAGCAACGGAAGGGGGAACTGCTATGGCTACACCTTC. It codes for CASNGRGNCYGYTF.

The gene calls are TRBV7-9 and TRBJ2-3, with TRBD2 matching 9 bases. Germline assignment: CDR1 SEHNR and CDR2 FQNEAQ (reference sequence). The CDR3 extends over 15 amino acids. J was trimmed by 2 bases and V by 2 bases; bases with no gene match: 2. The CDR3 protein is CASSLIAGATDTQYF. In DNA, the CDR3 is TGTGCCAGCAGCTTAATAGCGGGGGCCACAGATACGCAGTATTTT.

This sequence joins TRBV28 and TRBJ1-1, with 8 bases that match TRBD1. Trimming removed 3 bases from V and 5 bases from J; junction bases left unmatched: 11. Per the germline V gene, CDR1 is MDHEN and CDR2 is SYDVKM. This CDR3 contains 16 residues. The CDR3 coding sequence is TGTGCCAGCAGTTTGATCCTTACAGGGGGATGGACTGAAGCTTTCTTT. The encoded protein is CASSLILTGGWTEAFF.

A note on this clone: Other DNA sequences in the sample encode the same CDR3. The chain has TRBV29-1 and TRBJ2-3; 8 bases agree with TRBD1. The CDR3 sequence is 14 residues long. The V gene's germline CDR1 is SQVTM and CDR2 ANQGSEA. V shed 6 bases and J 3 bases; nucleotides not matched to a gene: 8. The CDR3 coding sequence is TGCAGCGTGATCGGACAGGGACTGACAGATACGCAGTATTTT. Translation gives CSVIGQGLTDTQYF.

This clone has more than one count but fewer than ten. This sequence joins TRBV6-5 and TRBJ2-7; TRBD1 aligns across 11 bases. CDR1 MNHEY and CDR2 SVGAGI come from the germline V gene. The CDR3 has 13 residues. After removal of 6 bases from V and 6 bases from J, the junction contained 4 bases not matched to a gene. Here the CDR3 DNA reads TGTGCCAGCAGCCGGGACAGGGGGACCGAGCAGTACTTC. It yields the protein CASSRDRGTEQYF.

For the CDR3, the DNA is TGTGCCAGCAGTGTGGGACTAGCGGGAGCAGGCACAGATACGCAGTATTTT. Translated, it gives CASSVGLAGAGTDTQYF. V and J are TRBV25-1 and TRBJ2-3, with 14 bases identical to TRBD2. The CDR3 sequence is 17 residues long. The V and J ends lost 4 bases and 1 base, in that order; junction bases with no gene match: 4. Per germline, CDR1 MGHDK and CDR2 SYGVNS.

The V gene is TRBV28, the J gene TRBJ2-7, with D maybe TRBD1 (5 bases). This CDR3 spans 16 amino acids. The germline V gene has CDR1 MDHEN and CDR2 SYDVKM. Trimming stripped 3 bases from V and 3 bases from J, with 18 bases between. The CDR3 here is CASSFWGQGGNYEQYF. The CDR3 bases are TGTGCCAGCAGTTTCTGGGGCCAGGGTGGGAACTACGAGCAGTACTTC. Looking up the rest from reference TRBV28 and TRBJ2-7 gives the full variable domain: DVKVTQSSRYLVKRTGEKVFLECVQDMDHENMFWYRQDPGLGLRLIYFSYDVKMKEKGDIPEGYSVSREKKERFSLILESASTNQTSMYLCASSFWGQGGNYEQYFGPGTRLTVT.

This clone was observed a few times. The chain combines TRBV27 with TRBJ1-6, with TRBD1 identical over 7 bases. The CDR3 has 15 amino acids. The V gene's germline CDR1 is MNHEY and CDR2 SMNVEV (reference sequence). V was clipped by 4 bases and J by 0 bases; unmatched bases: 0. The CDR3 nucleotides read TGTGCCAGCAGTTCAGGGGGCTCCTATAATTCACCCCTCCACTTT. It encodes CASSSGGSYNSPLHF.